The TCR beta chain described here comes from a study of cytomegalovirus exposure and HLA in healthy donors. This PCR relied on a set of 60 Vbeta primers and 13 Jbeta primers. Repertoires were generated with immunoSEQ multiplex PCR, while TCRdb's copy carries only in-frame clones and drops some. The table shows under 200,000 clones, with 80% to 85% occurring only once. V was pared by 5 bases and J by 4 bases, with 13 bases of the junction left unmatched. The CDR3 sequence is 16 residues long. CDR1 and CDR2 (germline): SGHVS, FNYEAQ. The source is a human donor in good health. The material sequenced was PBMCs. The rearrangement uses TRBV7-6 and TRBJ1-2; 7 bases match TRBD1. CDR3 in DNA: TGTGCCAGCAGCCTCTCCCGGACAGGAGGGGTCTATGGCTACACCTTC. Residues: CASSLSRTGGVYGYTF.